This T cell receptor beta chain was captured by sequencing in a study of T-cell memory formation after mild COVID-19. Study-wide context: Largely donor-specific TCR clusters were found.

V was clipped by 7 bases and J by 6 bases; unmatched bases: 12. The CDR3 runs to 16 residues. Germline V gene sequence: CDR1 MNHEY, CDR2 SVGAGI. This clonotype was seen only a few times. One entry per CDR3 protein results from TCRdb running MiXCR on the 5' RACE reads. This table has nearly 200,000 distinct CDR3 sequences, around 18% appearing once. The J gene is TRBJ1-2, the V gene TRBV6-5; 12 nucleotides agree with TRBD1. The clonotype was recovered from an adult woman who had mild COVID-19 (a few samples of this study predate the infection). Cell type and time point are not known. Specimen: PBMCs or a T cell subset sorted from them (not recorded which). CDR3 amino acids: CASTLRSGTGGNGYTF. The CDR3, as DNA: TGTGCCAGCACCCTAAGGTCCGGGACAGGGGGCAATGGCTACACCTTC.